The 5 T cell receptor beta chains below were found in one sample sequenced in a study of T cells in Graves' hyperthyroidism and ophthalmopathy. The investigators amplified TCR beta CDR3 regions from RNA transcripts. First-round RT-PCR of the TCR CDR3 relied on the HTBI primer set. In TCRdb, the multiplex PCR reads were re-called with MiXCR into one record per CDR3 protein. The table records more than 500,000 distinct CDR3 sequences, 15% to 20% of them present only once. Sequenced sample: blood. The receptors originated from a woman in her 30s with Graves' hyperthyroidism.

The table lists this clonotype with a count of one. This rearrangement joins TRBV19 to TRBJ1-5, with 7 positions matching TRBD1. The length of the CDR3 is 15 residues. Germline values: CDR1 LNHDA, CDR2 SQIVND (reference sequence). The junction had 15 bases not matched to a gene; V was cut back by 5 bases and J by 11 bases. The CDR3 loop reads CASSPHARQGLAQHF. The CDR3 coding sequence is TGTGCCAGTAGTCCCCATGCGCGACAGGGTCTGGCCCAGCATTTT.

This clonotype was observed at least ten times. CDR3 loop: CASSVTRAQTGYTF. CDR3 bases: TGTGCCAGCAGTGTAACGCGGGCTCAGACGGGCTACACCTTC. The V and J genes are TRBV6-1 and TRBJ1-2; D gene uncertain. V lost 4 bases and J lost 8, with 17 bases in between. The CDR3 runs 14 residues. Per the germline V gene, CDR1 is MNHNS and CDR2 is SASEGT.

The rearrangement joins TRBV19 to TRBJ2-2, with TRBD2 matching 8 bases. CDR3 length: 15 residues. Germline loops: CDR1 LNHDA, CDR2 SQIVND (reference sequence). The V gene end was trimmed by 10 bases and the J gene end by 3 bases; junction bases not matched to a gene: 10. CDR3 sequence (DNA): TGTGCCACTCGTCGGCTAGCGGGTGACACCGGGGAGCTGTTTTTT. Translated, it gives CATRRLAGDTGELFF. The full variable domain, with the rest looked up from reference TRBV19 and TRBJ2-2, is DGGITQSPKYLFRKEGQNVTLSCEQNLNHDAMYWYRQDPGQGLRLIYYSQIVNDFQKGDIAEGYSVSREKKESFPLTVTSAQKNPTAFYLCATRRLAGDTGELFFGEGSRLTVL.

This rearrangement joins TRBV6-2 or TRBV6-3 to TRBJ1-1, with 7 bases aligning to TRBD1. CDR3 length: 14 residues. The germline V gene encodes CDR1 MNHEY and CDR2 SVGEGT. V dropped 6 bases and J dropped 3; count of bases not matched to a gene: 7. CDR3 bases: TGTGCCAGCAGACCGGGACAGAGTGACACTGAAGCTTTCTTT. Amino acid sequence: CASRPGQSDTEAFF.

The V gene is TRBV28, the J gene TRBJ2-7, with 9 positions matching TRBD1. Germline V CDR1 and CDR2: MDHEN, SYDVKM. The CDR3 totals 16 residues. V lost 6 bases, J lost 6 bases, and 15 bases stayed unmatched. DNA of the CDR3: TGTGCCAGCAGATCCTTCCCCGGGACAGGGCGTCGCGAGCAGTACTTC. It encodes CASRSFPGTGRREQYF.